The 11 T cell receptor beta chains listed next were all sequenced from one sample in a study of T cells after yellow fever vaccination. TCRdb reprocessed the 5' RACE reads via MiXCR and lists one record per CDR3 protein. The table includes 500,000 to 650,000 distinct CDR3 sequences, 13% detected once. The sequencing here drew on PBMCs, taken on the day of the yellow fever booster vaccination. The receptors originated from a man aged 30-40 years who received the YFV17D yellow fever vaccine.

This clonotype was seen more than once but under ten times. The chain couples TRBV7-3 to TRBJ2-4; D is undetermined. CDR3 size: 13 residues. The V end was cut by 5 bases, the J end by 0 bases, with 5 bases between. From germline, CDR1 is SGHTA and CDR2 FQGTGA. Here the CDR3 reads CASSASAKNIQYF. CDR3 nucleotides: TGTGCCAGCAGCGCTTCAGCCAAAAACATTCAGTACTTC.

V usage is TRBV20-1 and J usage is TRBJ2-1, with TRBD1 as a possible D gene (6 bases). The ends were cut back, 0 bases at V and 9 bases at J, with 12 bases in the middle. Germline CDR1 and CDR2: DFQATT and SNEGSKA (reference sequence). The CDR3 covers 13 residues. This CDR3 reads CSARDSRGTEQFF. The CDR3 coding sequence is TGCAGTGCTAGAGATTCCAGGGGCACTGAGCAGTTCTTC.

This clonotype was found a few times. The V call is TRBV12-3 or TRBV12-4, the J call TRBJ1-1; 7 bases agree with TRBD1. The CDR3 loop spans 14 amino acids. V shed 5 bases, J shed 7 bases, and the junction held 10 bases outside the gene matches. Here the CDR3 DNA reads TGTGCCAGCAGTATGAACAGGGGCTTTAATGAAGCTTTCTTT. It codes for CASSMNRGFNEAFF.

The chain has TRBV11-2 and TRBJ2-4, with TRBD2 matching over 14 bases. Germline lookup yields CDR1 SGHAT and CDR2 FQNNGV. Trimming removed 2 bases from V and 2 bases from J; junction bases left unmatched: 11. The CDR3 is made up of 20 amino acids. CDR3 DNA: TGTGCCAGCAGCTTAAGACTAGCGGGAGGGTCGGGGCCCTCCAAAAACATTCAGTACTTC. Translated, it gives CASSLRLAGGSGPSKNIQYF.

This chain uses TRBV7-9 with TRBJ2-3, with a weak D call TRBD2 (6 bases). Germline V gives CDR1 SEHNR, CDR2 FQNEAQ (reference sequence). The CDR3 runs to 15 residues. The germline V and J ends were trimmed by 2 bases and 6 bases, with 15 bases remaining between them. This CDR3 is CASSLWDSSVDTQYF. CDR3 nucleotides: TGTGCCAGCAGCTTATGGGACTCTTCGGTGGATACGCAGTATTTT.

This clonotype was detected only a few times. The V gene is TRBV15, the J gene TRBJ2-1; D may be TRBD1 (5 bases). Germline V gene sequence: CDR1 LNHNV, CDR2 YYDKDF (reference sequence). V was clipped by 4 bases and J by 2 bases, with 9 bases between them. This CDR3 region has 14 residues. CDR3 in DNA: TGTGCCACCAGCACCGGACAAGCCTACAATGAGCAGTTCTTC. The encoded protein is CATSTGQAYNEQFF.

The chain recombines TRBV10-3 with TRBJ1-1; D unresolved. The CDR3 totals 14 residues. Germline V lookup: CDR1 ENHRY, CDR2 SYGVKD. V lost 6 bases and J lost 0, with 11 bases in between. In nucleotides, the CDR3 is TGTGCCATCAGCTCGGGGAGGGTGAACACTGAAGCTTTCTTT. Amino acid sequence: CAISSGRVNTEAFF.

V usage is TRBV18 and J usage is TRBJ2-1; the D gene is possibly TRBD2 (5 bases). The CDR3 has 17 amino acids. The V gene's germline CDR1 is KGHSH and CDR2 LQKENI. The V end was cut by 3 bases, the J end by 0 bases, with 15 bases between. The CDR3 here is CASSPQQHTSSYNEQFF. The DNA of the CDR3 is TGTGCCAGCTCACCGCAACAGCATACTAGCTCCTACAATGAGCAGTTCTTC. Together with reference TRBV18 and TRBJ2-1, the CDR3 gives the full variable domain: NAGVMQNPRHLVRRRGQEARLRCSPMKGHSHVYWYRQLPEEGLKFMVYLQKENIIDESGMPKERFSAEFPKEGPSILRIQQVVRGDSAAYFCASSPQQHTSSYNEQFFGPGTRLTVL.

This clonotype showed up just once. This sequence joins TRBV18 and TRBJ2-1; 7 bases line up with TRBD1. V dropped 2 bases and J dropped 9; count of bases not matched to a gene: 10. Germline V gene data show CDR1 as KGHSH and CDR2 as LQKENI. The length of the CDR3 is 15 residues. The CDR3 nucleotides are TGTGCCAGCTCACCATATCGGACAGGTTCAATTGAGCAGTTCTTC. This sequence encodes CASSPYRTGSIEQFF.

This clonotype turned up a few times. The chain links TRBV5-5 to TRBJ2-7; a weak D match, TRBD2 (6 bases). The germline CDR1 and CDR2 sequences are SGHKS and YYEKEE (reference sequence). The V end was cut by 1 base, the J end by 3 bases, with 8 bases between. This CDR3 is 13 amino acids long. CDR3: CASSLPSDYEQYF. In nucleotides, the CDR3 is TGTGCCAGCAGCTTGCCTAGCGACTACGAGCAGTACTTC.

This rearrangement joins TRBV5-6 to TRBJ2-1; no clear D gene. CDR1 is SGHDT, CDR2 YYEEEE, per germline. The CDR3 is made up of 15 amino acids. V was pared by 1 base and J by 2 bases, with 10 bases between. The CDR3 DNA reads as TGTGCCAGCAGCTTGTTCCAGCGTACCTACAATGAGCAGTTCTTC. The encoded protein is CASSLFQRTYNEQFF.